The clone carrying this TCR beta chain was picked up many times. In germline, CDR1 is SEHNR, CDR2 FQNEAQ (reference sequence). V was cut by 7 bases and J by 4 bases, with 14 bases left in between. The CDR3 extends over 14 amino acids. The data stem from a study of T cells in Graves' hyperthyroidism and ophthalmopathy. Amplified regions were TCR beta CDR3 sequences from RNA transcripts. First-round RT-PCR with HTBI primers amplified the TCR CDR3 region. TCRdb re-analysed the multiplex PCR reads in MiXCR, keeping a single row per CDR3 protein. The data show around 600,000 distinct CDR3 sequences, around 14% seen once.

This chain links TRBV7-9 with TRBJ2-1, with D tentatively TRBD2 (6 bases). The TCR comes from a woman younger than 30 with Graves' ophthalmopathy. The source material was blood. CDR3 nucleotide sequence: TGTGCCAGCACCATGGGAGGTTTTTACAATGAGCAGTTCTTC. Translating gives CASTMGGFYNEQFF.